A selection of T cell receptor beta chains follows, all from one sample in a study of CD8+ T cells in alopecia areata. TCRdb's copy holds only in-frame clones and misses some; the assay was immunoSEQ multiplex PCR. The sample contains around 82,000 clones, just over 50% of which appear only once. The sequencing sample was made of NKG2D-high CD8+ T cells sorted from blood. The receptors derive from a human donor with alopecia areata. The CDR3 runs from the conserved cysteine through the conserved F or W. A D gene is named only where the DNA matches it firmly. The listing skips clone size in some rows; elsewhere it reads once, few, many or a size class.

j_call d_call v_call cdr3_length clone_size cdr3_nt cdr3_aa
TRBJ2-3 TRBD2 TRBV28 20 - TGTGCCAGCAGTTCCCTGACCGGGACTAGCGGGAGGTGGCTCACAGATACGCAGTATTTT CASSSLTGTSGRWLTDTQYF
TRBJ2-1 TRBD1 TRBV9 11 once TGTGCCAGCGGGACAGGGGGGGAGCAGTTCTTC CASGTGGEQFF
TRBJ2-2 - TRBV7-6 14 - TGTGCCAGCAGCTTCTCGGACGGTCGCGGGGAGCTGTTTTTT CASSFSDGRGELFF
TRBJ2-1 - TRBV9 15 - TGTGCCAGCAGCGTAGAGGGGGGGAATTACAATGAGCAGTTCTTC CASSVEGGNYNEQFF
TRBJ2-5 - TRBV7-6 13 few TGTGCCAGCAGCTTAGGACTAGTGGAGACCCAGTACTTC CASSLGLVETQYF
TRBJ2-3 - TRBV27 15 - TGTGCCAGCAGTTCCTCCTCCGGGGGCCCAGATACGCAGTATTTT CASSSSSGGPDTQYF
TRBJ1-5 - TRBV27 14 - TGTGCCAGCAGTTTTTCCGGGGGCCTCAAGCCCCAGCATTTT CASSFSGGLKPQHF
TRBJ2-1 TRBD2 TRBV28 16 - TGTGCCAGCAGGTCGTCCGGGGGACTAGCTTCCTATGAGCAGTTCTTC CASRSSGGLASYEQFF
TRBJ1-1 TRBD1 TRBV27 17 once TGTGCCAGCAGTTCTACGCCAAGGACAGGGAGGAACACTGAAGCTTTCTTT CASSSTPRTGRNTEAFF
TRBJ2-7 - TRBV30 14 once TGTGCCTGGAGTGTAACTGGGGCCAGCGACGAGCAGTACTTC CAWSVTGASDEQYF
TRBJ2-7 - TRBV4-1 13 - TGCGCCAGCAGCCACCCCGGGTCCTACGAGCAGTACTTC CASSHPGSYEQYF
TRBJ2-3 - TRBV7-6 13 few TGTGCCAGCAGCTTTGGAGGGCCTGCGACGCAGTATTTT CASSFGGPATQYF
TRBJ2-5 - TRBV29-1 14 few TGCAGCGTCACCCCGGGGGCCAGAGGGGAGACCCAGTACTTC CSVTPGARGETQYF
TRBJ2-7 - TRBV23-1 15 few TGCGCCAGCAGTCCCCCTGACCGAAGCTCCTACGAGCAGTACTTC CASSPPDRSSYEQYF
TRBJ1-1 - TRBV7-8 11 - TGTGCCAGCAGCGGGAGGACTGAAGCTTTCTTT CASSGRTEAFF
TRBJ2-1 - TRBV14 14 - TGTGCACTGAGATACGGAAACGTCTACAATGAGCAGTTCTTC CALRYGNVYNEQFF
TRBJ2-3 - TRBV2 16 - TGTGCCAGCAGTTCCTCCCGGGACAAGGCTCCAGATACGCAGTATTTT CASSSSRDKAPDTQYF
TRBJ2-5 - TRBV7-9 15 - TGTGCCAGCAGCTCCCGGGCTAGCAGCCAAGAGACCCAGTACTTC CASSSRASSQETQYF
TRBJ2-1 - TRBV11-2 12 - TGTGCCAGCAGCTTAGAAATCAATGAGCAGTTCTTC CASSLEINEQFF
TRBJ2-1 - TRBV6-5 11 - TGTGCCAGCATTCACGGGTATGAGCAGTTCTTC CASIHGYEQFF
TRBJ2-6 - TRBV7-2 15 few TGTGCCAGCAGCCCAGAGGACAGCGGGGCCAACGTCCTGACTTTC CASSPEDSGANVLTF
TRBJ2-5 TRBD2 TRBV7-2 15 once TGTGCCAGCAGCTTCGGGACTAGCGGGGGAGAGACCCAGTACTTC CASSFGTSGGETQYF
TRBJ1-2 - TRBV28 15 - TGTGCCAGCGGCCAACGGACAGAGCAACTAAGTGGCTACACCTTC CASGQRTEQLSGYTF